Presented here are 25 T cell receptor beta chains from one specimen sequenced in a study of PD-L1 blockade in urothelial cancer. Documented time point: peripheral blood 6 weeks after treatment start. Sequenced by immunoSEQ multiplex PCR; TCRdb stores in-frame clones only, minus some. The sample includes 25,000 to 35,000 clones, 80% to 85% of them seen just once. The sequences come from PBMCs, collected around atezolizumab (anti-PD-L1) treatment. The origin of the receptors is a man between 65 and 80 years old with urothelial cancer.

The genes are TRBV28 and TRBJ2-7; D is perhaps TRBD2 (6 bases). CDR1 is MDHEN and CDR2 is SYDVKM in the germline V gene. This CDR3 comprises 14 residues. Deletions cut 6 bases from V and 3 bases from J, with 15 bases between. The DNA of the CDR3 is TGTGCCAGCAGCTTGCGGGGCGGATTCTACGAGCAGTACTTC. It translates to CASSLRGGFYEQYF.

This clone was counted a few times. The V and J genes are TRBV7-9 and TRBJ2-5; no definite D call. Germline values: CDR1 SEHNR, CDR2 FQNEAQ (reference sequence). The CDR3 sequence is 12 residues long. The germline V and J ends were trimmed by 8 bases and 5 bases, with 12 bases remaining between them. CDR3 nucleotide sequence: TGTGCCAGCGGATTCGACTGGGAGACCCAGTACTTC. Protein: CASGFDWETQYF.

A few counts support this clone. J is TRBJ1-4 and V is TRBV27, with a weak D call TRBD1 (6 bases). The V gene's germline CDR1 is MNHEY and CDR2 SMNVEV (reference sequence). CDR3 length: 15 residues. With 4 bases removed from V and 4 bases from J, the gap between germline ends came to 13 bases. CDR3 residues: CASSSGALLNEKLFF. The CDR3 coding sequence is TGTGCCAGCAGTTCAGGGGCCCTGCTTAATGAAAAACTGTTTTTT.

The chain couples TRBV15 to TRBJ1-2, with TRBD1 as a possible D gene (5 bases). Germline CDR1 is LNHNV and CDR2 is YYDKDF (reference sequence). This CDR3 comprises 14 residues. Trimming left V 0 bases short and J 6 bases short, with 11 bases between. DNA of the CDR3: TGTGCCACCAGCAGAGATGTCAGGGTAGATGGCTACACCTTC. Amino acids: CATSRDVRVDGYTF.

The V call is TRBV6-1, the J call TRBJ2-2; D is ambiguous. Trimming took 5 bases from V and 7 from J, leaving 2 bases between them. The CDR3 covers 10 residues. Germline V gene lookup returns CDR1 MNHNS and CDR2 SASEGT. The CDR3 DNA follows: TGTGCCAGCAGTCGCGGGGAGCTGTTTTTT. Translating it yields CASSRGELFF.

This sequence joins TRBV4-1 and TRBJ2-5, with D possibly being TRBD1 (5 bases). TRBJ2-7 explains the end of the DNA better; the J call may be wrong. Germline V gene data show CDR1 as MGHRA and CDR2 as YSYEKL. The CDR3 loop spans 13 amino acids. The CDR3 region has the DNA TGCGCCAGCAGCCCATCCGCAGGGTACGAGCAGTACTTC. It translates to CASSPSAGYEQYF.

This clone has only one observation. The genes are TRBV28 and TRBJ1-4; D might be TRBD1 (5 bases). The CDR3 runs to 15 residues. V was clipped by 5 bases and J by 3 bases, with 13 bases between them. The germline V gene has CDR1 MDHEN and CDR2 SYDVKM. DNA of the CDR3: TGTGCCAGCAGTGTCCGGTGGGGCCCTAATGAAAAACTGTTTTTT. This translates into CASSVRWGPNEKLFF.

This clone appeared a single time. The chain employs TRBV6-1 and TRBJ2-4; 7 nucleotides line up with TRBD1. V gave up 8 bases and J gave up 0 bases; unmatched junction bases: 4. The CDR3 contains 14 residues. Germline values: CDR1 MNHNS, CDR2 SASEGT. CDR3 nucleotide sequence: TGTGCCAGCCGACAGGGCCCAGCCAAAAACATTCAGTACTTC. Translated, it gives CASRQGPAKNIQYF.

Written as DNA, the CDR3 is TGTGCCAGCAGCGTACTGGCGGGGGGCATGGATACGCAGTATTTT. This translates into CASSVLAGGMDTQYF. The chain combines TRBV9 with TRBJ2-3, with 8 bases lining up with TRBD2. With V trimmed by 1 base and J by 6 bases, 7 bases remained unmatched. The V gene's germline CDR1 is SGDLS and CDR2 YYNGEE. This CDR3 contains 15 residues. Drawing the rest from reference TRBV9 and TRBJ2-3, the complete variable domain is DSGVTQTPKHLITATGQRVTLRCSPRSGDLSVYWYQQSLDQGLQFLIQYYNGEERAKGNILERFSAQQFPDLHSELNLSSLELGDSALYFCASSVLAGGMDTQYFGPGTRLTVL.

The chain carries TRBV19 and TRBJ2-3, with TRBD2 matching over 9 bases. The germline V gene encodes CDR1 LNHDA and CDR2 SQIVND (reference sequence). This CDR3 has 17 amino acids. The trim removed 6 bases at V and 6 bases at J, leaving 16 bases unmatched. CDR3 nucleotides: TGTGCCAGTAGCCCCGGCTTGGGGGCGGGGGGGCTTGATACGCAGTATTTT. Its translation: CASSPGLGAGGLDTQYF.

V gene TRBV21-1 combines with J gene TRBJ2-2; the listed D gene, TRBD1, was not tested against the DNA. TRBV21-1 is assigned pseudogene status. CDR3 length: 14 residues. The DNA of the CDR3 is TGTGCCAGCAATCCAGGGCGGAAGGTGGGGGAGCTGTTTTTT. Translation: CASNPGRKVGELFF.

The CDR3, as DNA: TGTGCCAGCAGCCCTATTCGGGGGGAGCTGTTTTTT. Translating it yields CASSPIRGELFF. This sequence joins TRBV7-9 and TRBJ2-2; D unresolved. The germline CDR1 and CDR2 sequences are SEHNR and FQNEAQ (reference sequence). V was pared by 5 bases and J by 8 bases, with 9 bases between. The CDR3 length is 12 residues.

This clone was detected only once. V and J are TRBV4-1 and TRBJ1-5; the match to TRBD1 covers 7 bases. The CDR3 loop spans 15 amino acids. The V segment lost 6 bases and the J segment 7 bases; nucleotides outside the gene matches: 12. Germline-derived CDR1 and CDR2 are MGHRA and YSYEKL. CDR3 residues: CASSPGQVGAQPQHF. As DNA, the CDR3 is TGCGCCAGCAGTCCCGGACAGGTTGGAGCACAGCCCCAGCATTTT.

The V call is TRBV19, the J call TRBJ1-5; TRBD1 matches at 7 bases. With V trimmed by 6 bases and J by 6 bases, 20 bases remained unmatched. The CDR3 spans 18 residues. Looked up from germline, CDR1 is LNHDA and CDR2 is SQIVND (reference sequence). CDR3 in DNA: TGTGCCAGTAGACACCAAGACAGTAGCCAGGGGGGCAGTCAGCCCCAGCATTTT. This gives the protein CASRHQDSSQGGSQPQHF.

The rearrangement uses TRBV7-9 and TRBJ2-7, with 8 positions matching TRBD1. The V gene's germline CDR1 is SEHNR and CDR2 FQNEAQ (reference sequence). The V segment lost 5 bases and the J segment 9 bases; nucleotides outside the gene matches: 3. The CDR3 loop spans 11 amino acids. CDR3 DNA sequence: TGTGCCAGCAGCCTCGGGACAGGGCAGTACTTC. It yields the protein CASSLGTGQYF.

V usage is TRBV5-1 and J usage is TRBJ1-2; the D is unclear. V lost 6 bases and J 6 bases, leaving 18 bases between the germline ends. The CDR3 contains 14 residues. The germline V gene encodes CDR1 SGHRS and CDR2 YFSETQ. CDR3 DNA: TGCGCCAGCAATTCGAGGTCTCAGTTCGATGGCTACACCTTC. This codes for CASNSRSQFDGYTF.

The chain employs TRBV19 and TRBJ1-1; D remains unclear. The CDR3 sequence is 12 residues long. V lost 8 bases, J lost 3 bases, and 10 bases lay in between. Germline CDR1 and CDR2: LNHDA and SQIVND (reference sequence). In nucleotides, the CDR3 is TGTGCCAGTCTTGACATTTACACTGAAGCTTTCTTT. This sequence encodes CASLDIYTEAFF.

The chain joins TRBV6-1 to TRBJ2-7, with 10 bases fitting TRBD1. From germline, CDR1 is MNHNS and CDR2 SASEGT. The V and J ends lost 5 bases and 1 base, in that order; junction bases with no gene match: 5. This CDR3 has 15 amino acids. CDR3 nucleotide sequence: TGTGCCAGCAGTCAAGGACAGGGGGAATCCTACGAGCAGTACTTC. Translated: CASSQGQGESYEQYF.

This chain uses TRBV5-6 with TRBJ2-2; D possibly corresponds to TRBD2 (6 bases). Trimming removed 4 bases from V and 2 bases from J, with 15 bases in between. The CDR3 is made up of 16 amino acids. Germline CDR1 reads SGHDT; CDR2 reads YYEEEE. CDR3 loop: CASSPRAGLNTGELFF. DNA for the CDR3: TGTGCCAGCAGCCCGAGAGCGGGTTTAAACACCGGGGAGCTGTTTTTT. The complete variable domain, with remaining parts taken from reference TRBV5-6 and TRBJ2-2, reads DAGVTQSPTHLIKTRGQQVTLRCSPKSGHDTVSWYQQALGQGPQFIFQYYEEEERQRGNFPDRFSGHQFPNYSSELNVNALLLGDSALYLCASSPRAGLNTGELFFGEGSRLTVL.

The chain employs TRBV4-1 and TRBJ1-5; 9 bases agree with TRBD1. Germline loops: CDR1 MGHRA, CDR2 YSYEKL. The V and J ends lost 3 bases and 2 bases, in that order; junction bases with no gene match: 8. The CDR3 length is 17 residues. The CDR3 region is CASSHAGTGIRNQPQHF. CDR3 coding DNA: TGCGCCAGCAGCCATGCCGGGACAGGGATACGCAATCAGCCCCAGCATTTT.

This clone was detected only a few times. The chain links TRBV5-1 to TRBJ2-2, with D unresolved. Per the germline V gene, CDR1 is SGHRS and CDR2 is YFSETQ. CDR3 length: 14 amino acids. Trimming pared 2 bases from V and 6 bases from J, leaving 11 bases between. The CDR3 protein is CASSLGTAAGELFF. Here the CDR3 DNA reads TGCGCCAGCAGCTTAGGTACTGCGGCCGGGGAGCTGTTTTTT.

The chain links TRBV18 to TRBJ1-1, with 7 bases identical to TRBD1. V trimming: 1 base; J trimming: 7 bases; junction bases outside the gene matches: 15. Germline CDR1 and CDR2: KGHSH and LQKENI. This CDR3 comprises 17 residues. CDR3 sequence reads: CASSPLPGQSRSGEAFF. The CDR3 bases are TGTGCCAGCTCACCACTTCCGGGACAGAGTCGTAGCGGTGAAGCTTTCTTT.

CDR3 bases: TGTGCCAGCAGCTTGGACAGGGGCTCACCCCTCCACTTT. It codes for CASSLDRGSPLHF. The J gene is TRBJ1-6, the V gene TRBV7-6; 9 bases agree with TRBD1. The ends lost 3 bases at V and 10 bases at J; junction bases unmatched: 1. The CDR3 spans 13 residues. CDR1 and CDR2 (germline): SGHVS, FNYEAQ.

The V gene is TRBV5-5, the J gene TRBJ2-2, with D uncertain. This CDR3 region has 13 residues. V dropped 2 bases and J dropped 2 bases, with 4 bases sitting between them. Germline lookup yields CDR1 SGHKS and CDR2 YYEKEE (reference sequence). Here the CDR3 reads CASSFLNTGELFF. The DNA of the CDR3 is TGTGCCAGCAGCTTTCTCAACACCGGGGAGCTGTTTTTT.

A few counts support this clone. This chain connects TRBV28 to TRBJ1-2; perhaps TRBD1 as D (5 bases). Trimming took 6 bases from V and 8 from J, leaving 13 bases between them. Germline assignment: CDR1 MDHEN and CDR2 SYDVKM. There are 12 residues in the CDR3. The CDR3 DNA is TGTGCCAGCAGAGCCCGACAGATGGGCTACACCTTC. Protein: CASRARQMGYTF.